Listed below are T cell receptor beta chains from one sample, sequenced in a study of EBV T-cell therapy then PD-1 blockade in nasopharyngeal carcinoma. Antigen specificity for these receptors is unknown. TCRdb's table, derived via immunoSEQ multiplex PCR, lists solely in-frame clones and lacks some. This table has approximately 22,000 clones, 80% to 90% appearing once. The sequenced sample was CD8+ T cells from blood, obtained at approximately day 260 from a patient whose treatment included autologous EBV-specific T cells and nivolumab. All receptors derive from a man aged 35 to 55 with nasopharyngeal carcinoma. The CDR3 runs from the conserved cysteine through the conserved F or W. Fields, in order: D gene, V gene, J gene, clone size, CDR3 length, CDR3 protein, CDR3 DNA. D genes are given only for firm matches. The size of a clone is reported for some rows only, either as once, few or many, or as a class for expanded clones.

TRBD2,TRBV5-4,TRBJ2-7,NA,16,CASSLGMSGEGYEQYF,TGTGCCAGCAGCTTGGGGATGTCGGGGGAGGGCTACGAGCAGTACTTC
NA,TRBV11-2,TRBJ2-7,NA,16,CASSLGEPGSGYEQYF,TGTGCCAGCAGCTTAGGGGAACCGGGCTCGGGGTACGAGCAGTACTTC
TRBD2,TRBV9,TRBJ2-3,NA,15,CASSGTSGFTDTQYF,TGTGCCAGCAGCGGGACTAGCGGGTTTACAGATACGCAGTATTTT
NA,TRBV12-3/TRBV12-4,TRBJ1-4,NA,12,CASSFVGEKLFF,TGTGCCAGCAGTTTTGTGGGGGAAAAACTGTTTTTT
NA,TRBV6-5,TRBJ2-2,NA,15,CASSYGYMNTGELFF,TGTGCCAGCAGTTACGGCTACATGAACACCGGGGAGCTGTTTTTT
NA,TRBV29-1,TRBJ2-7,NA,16,CSVEDDDSASLYEQYF,TGCAGCGTTGAAGACGACGACAGCGCCTCCCTCTACGAGCAGTACTTC
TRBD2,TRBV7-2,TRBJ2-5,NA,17,CASSSHQWGGTQETQYF,TGTGCCAGCAGCTCTCACCAATGGGGAGGGACTCAAGAGACCCAGTACTTC
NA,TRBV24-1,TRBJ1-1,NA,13,CATSDLEQDEAFF,TGTGCCACCAGTGATTTGGAACAGGATGAAGCTTTCTTT
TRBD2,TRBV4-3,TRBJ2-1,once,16,CASSQAGGGSYNEQFF,TGCGCCAGCAGCCAGGCCGGGGGGGGCTCATACAATGAGCAGTTCTTC
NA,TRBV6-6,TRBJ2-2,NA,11,CASSLTGELFF,TGTGCCAGCAGCCTTACCGGGGAGCTGTTTTTT
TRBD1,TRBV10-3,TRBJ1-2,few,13,CAISGKDRGGYTF,TGTGCCATCAGTGGCAAGGACAGGGGCGGCTACACCTTC
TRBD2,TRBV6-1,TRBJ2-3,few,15,CASSEGTRHTDTQYF,TGTGCCAGCAGTGAAGGGACTAGACACACAGATACGCAGTATTTT
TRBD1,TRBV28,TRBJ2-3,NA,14,CASSLDRGTDTQYF,TGTGCCAGCAGTTTGGACAGGGGCACAGATACGCAGTATTTT
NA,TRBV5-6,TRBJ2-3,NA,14,CASSSLGNTDTQYF,TGTGCCAGCAGTTCGTTGGGTAACACAGATACGCAGTATTTT
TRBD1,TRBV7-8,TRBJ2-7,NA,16,CASSPMTHRGSPEQYF,TGTGCCAGCAGCCCAATGACCCACAGGGGTTCCCCCGAGCAGTACTTC
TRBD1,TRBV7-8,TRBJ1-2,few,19,CASSLASGTGRALTYGYTF,TGTGCCAGCAGCTTAGCATCTGGGACAGGGAGGGCTCTGACCTATGGCTACACCTTC
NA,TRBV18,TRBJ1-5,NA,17,CASSPGLGQLSNQPQHF,TGTGCCAGCTCACCAGGACTAGGACAGCTATCCAATCAGCCCCAGCATTTT
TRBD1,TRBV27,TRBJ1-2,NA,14,CASSWGQSNYGYTF,TGTGCCAGCAGCTGGGGACAGTCCAACTATGGCTACACCTTC
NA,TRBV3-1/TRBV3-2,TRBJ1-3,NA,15,CASSQFYPSGNTIYF,TGTGCCAGCAGCCAATTCTACCCGTCTGGAAACACCATATATTTT
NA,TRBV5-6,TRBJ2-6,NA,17,CASDRAQGTAGANVLTF,TGTGCCAGCGATCGAGCTCAGGGGACCGCTGGGGCCAACGTCCTGACTTTC
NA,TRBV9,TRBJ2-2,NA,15,CASSLVGADTGELFF,TGTGCCAGCAGCCTAGTAGGGGCAGACACCGGGGAGCTGTTTTTT
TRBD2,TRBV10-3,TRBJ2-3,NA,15,CAISAGGASTDTQYF,TGTGCCATCAGTGCCGGGGGGGCGAGCACAGATACGCAGTATTTT
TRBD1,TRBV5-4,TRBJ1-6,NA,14,CASSRTGDNSPLHF,TGTGCCAGCAGCCGGACAGGGGATAATTCACCCCTCCACTTT
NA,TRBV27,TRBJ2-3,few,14,CASSLFPSADTQYF,TGTGCCAGCAGTTTATTTCCTAGCGCGGATACGCAGTATTTT
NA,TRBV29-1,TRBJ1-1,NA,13,CSVVETEGSEAFF,TGCAGCGTTGTGGAAACTGAGGGGTCTGAAGCTTTCTTT
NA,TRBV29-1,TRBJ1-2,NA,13,CLRGDTTLGGYTF,TGCTTGAGAGGGGACACCACACTGGGGGGCTACACCTTC
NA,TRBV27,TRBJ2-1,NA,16,CASSPSSAVSYNEQFF,TGTGCCAGCAGTCCGTCGTCAGCGGTCTCCTACAATGAGCAGTTCTTC
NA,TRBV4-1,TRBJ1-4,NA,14,CASSPGGLDEKLFF,TGCGCCAGCAGCCCCGGTGGACTTGATGAAAAACTGTTTTTT
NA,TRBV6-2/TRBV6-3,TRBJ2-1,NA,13,CASSYRDFNEQFF,TGTGCCAGCAGTTACCGGGACTTCAATGAGCAGTTCTTC
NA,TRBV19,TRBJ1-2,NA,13,CASSIGSLVGYTF,TGTGCCAGTAGTATTGGGAGTTTGGTTGGCTACACCTTC
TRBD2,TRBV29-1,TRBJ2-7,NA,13,CSVVAGGPYEQYF,TGCAGCGTTGTAGCGGGGGGACCCTACGAGCAGTACTTC